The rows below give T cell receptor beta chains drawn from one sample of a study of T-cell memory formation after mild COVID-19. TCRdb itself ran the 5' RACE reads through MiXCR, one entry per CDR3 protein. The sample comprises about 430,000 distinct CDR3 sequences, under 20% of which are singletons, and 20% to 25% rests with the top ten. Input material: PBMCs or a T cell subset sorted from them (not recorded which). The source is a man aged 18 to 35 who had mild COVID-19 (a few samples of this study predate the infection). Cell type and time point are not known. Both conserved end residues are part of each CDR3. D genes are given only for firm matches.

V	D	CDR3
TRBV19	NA	CASSIEGSTAETQYF
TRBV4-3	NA	CASSQLQGNGNTIYF
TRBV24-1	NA	CATRKSHNSPLHF
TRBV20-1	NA	CSGFGDGYTF
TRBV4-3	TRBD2	CASSPATSGLQETQYF
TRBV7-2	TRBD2	CASSRGGLAGLETQYF
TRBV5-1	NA	CASSSLPGGRTYEQYF
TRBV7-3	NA	CASSLSGGQGEQYF
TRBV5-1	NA	CASSLGGDTGELFF
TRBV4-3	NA	CASSQEDTGPSTDTQYF
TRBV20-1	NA	CSANQGRYTEAFF
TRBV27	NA	CASSLQGGTTLRAFF
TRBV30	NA	CAWSQGFDQPQHF